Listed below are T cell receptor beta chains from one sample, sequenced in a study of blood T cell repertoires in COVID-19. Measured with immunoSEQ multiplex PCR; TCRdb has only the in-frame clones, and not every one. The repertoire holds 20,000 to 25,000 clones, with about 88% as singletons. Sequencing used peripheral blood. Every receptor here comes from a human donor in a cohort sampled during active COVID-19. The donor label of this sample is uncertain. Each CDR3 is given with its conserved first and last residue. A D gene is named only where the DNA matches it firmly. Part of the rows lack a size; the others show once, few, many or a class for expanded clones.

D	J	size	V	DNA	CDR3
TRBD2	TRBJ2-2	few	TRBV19	TGTGCCAGTAGACTAGCGGATAACACCGGGGAGCTGTTTTTT	CASRLADNTGELFF
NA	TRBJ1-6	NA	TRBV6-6	TGTGCCAGCAGTCGCAGACAGACCATTTTGAGCTCCTATAATTCACCCCTCCACTTT	CASSRRQTILSSYNSPLHF
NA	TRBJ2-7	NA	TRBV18	TGTGCCAGCTCACCTCCGGGGAATCTCGAGCAGTACTTC	CASSPPGNLEQYF
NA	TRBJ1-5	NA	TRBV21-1	TGTGCCAGCGCCCGCGGACAGGGGAATCAGCCCCAGCATTTT	CASARGQGNQPQHF
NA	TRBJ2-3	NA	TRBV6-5	TGTGCCAGCAGCGTTCTCAGGGCAGATACGCAGTATTTT	CASSVLRADTQYF
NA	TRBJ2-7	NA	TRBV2	TGTGCCAGCAGTGAAATGGGCGGGCGCTCCTACGAGCAGTACTTC	CASSEMGGRSYEQYF
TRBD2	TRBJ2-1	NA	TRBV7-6	TGTGCCAGCAGCTTGGGGACTAGCGGTCACAATGAGCAGTTCTTC	CASSLGTSGHNEQFF
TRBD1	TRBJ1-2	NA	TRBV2	TGTGCCAGCATTAGGGACAGGGGAGCCTATGGCTACACCTTC	CASIRDRGAYGYTF
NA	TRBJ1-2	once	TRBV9	TGTGCCAGCAGCACAGCAAATAACTATGGCTACACCTTC	CASSTANNYGYTF
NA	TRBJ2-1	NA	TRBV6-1	TGTGCCAGCAGTGAGCCAATGTTAGGAGGGTGGTGGTTCTTC	CASSEPMLGGWWFF
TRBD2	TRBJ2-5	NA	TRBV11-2	TGTGCCAGCAGCTCGACTAGCTTCGAGGAGACCCAGTACTTC	CASSSTSFEETQYF
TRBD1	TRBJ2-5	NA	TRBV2	TGTGCCAGCAGAACGACAGGGGAGACCCAGTACTTC	CASRTTGETQYF
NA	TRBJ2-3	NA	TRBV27	TGTGCCAGCACCTCCCCTGGCGGGGTTACAGATACGCAGTATTTT	CASTSPGGVTDTQYF
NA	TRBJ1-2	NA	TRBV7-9	TGTGCCAGCAGCTCCCGCGGGGTGATTCCCTATGGCTACACCTTC	CASSSRGVIPYGYTF
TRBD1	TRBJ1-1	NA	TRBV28	TGTGCCAGCAGTTTATGGCGGGGGGGGACAGGGGCCCTGAACACTGAAGCTTTCTTT	CASSLWRGGTGALNTEAFF
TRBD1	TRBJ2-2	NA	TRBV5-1	TGCGCCAGCAGCACGGGACAGCCGGACACCGGGGAGCTGTTTTTT	CASSTGQPDTGELFF
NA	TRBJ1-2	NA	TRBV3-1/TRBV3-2	TGTGCCAGCAGCCAAGCTAGAACTACTTTAGGCTACACCTTC	CASSQARTTLGYTF
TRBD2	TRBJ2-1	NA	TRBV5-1	TGCGCCAGCAGCTTGCGGGAGGGCCGGGATGAGCAGTTCTTC	CASSLREGRDEQFF
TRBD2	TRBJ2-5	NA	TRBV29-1	TGCAGCGCAGCTGCGTCTAGCGGGACCCAGTACTTC	CSAAASSGTQYF
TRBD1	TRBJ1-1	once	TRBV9	TGTGCCAGCAGCCTACAGGGGGCCACAAATTCTGAAGCTTTCTTT	CASSLQGATNSEAFF
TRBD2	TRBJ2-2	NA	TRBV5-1	TGCGCCAGCAGCTTTTGGGACTACTCTCCCGGGGAGCTGTTTTTT	CASSFWDYSPGELFF
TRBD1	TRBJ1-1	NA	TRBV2	TGTGCCAGCGACAGGGAGAACACTGAAGCTTTCTTT	CASDRENTEAFF
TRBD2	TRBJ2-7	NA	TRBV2	TGTGCCAGCAGTGTAGCGGGAGACGAGCAGTACTTC	CASSVAGDEQYF
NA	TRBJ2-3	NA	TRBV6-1	TGTGCCAGCAGTGAGAGGGCCTCCACAGATACGCAGTATTTT	CASSERASTDTQYF
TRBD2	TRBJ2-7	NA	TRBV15	TGTGCCACCAGCAGTCCCGGGGGGGGCCACTACGAGCAGTACTTC	CATSSPGGGHYEQYF
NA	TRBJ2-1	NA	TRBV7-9	TGTGCCAGCAGCCCTCGTGGAGATGAGCAGTTCTTC	CASSPRGDEQFF
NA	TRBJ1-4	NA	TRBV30	TGTGCCTGGAGTGTGAGGTCAGTCGAAAAACTGTTTTTT	CAWSVRSVEKLFF
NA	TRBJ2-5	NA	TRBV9	TGTGCCAGCAGCCCCCGGACAGCCAAAGCGGAGACCCAGTACTTC	CASSPRTAKAETQYF
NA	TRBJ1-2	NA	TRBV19	TGTGCCAGTAGCGCCGGGACACTCGGTGGCTACACCTTC	CASSAGTLGGYTF
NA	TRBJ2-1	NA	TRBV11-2	TGTGCCAGCAGCTTAGCCGGGAGTGCCTTTTCGGATGAGCAGTTCTTC	CASSLAGSAFSDEQFF
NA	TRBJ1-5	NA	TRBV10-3	TGTGCCATCAGTGATCAGGGGACGGATCAGCCCCAGCATTTT	CAISDQGTDQPQHF
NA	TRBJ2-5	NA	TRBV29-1	TGCAGCGTGGCGTGGGGGGGCTGGGAGACCCAGTACTTC	CSVAWGGWETQYF
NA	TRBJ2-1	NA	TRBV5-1	TGCGCCAGCAGCTTACAGGGAGCGATCGCCCCCTACAATGAGCAGTTCTTC	CASSLQGAIAPYNEQFF
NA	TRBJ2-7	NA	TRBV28	TGTGCCAGCAGTTTAATCGGAGAAACCTACGAGCAGTACTTC	CASSLIGETYEQYF
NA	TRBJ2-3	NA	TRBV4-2	TGTGCCAGCAGCCAATCCAGCGGGACAGATACGCAGTATTTT	CASSQSSGTDTQYF
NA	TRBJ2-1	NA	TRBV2	TGTGCCAGCACAGCTGCAGGAGAGCAGTTCTTC	CASTAAGEQFF
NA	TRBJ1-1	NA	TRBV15	TGTGCCACCAGCAGAGAATGGCAACAGAACACTGAAGCTTTCTTT	CATSREWQQNTEAFF
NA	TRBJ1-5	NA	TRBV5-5	TGTGCCAGCAGCCCGGTCGCAGGGTCAGGTCAGCCCCAGCATTTT	CASSPVAGSGQPQHF
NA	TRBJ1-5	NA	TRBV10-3	TGTGCCATCAGTGATCACAGGGATCTAAAACAGCCCCAGCATTTT	CAISDHRDLKQPQHF
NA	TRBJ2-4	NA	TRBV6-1	TGTGCCAGCAGTGAGACCCGGGGTAGCATTCAGTACTTC	CASSETRGSIQYF
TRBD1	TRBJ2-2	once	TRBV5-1	TGCGCCAGCAGCATGGACAGGGGGAACACCGGGGAGCTGTTTTTT	CASSMDRGNTGELFF
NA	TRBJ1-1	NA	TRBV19	TGTGCCAGTAAACAGGGCCGGTATCCCTTGTATGACACTGAAGCTTTCTTT	CASKQGRYPLYDTEAFF
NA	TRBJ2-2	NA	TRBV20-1	TGCAGTGCTAGTTATAGCGCGAACACCGGGGAGCTGTTTTTT	CSASYSANTGELFF
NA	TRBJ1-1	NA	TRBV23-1	TGCGCCAGCATCAGTCATTGGAGAGAGAACACTGAAGCTTTCTTT	CASISHWRENTEAFF
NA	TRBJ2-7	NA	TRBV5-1	TGCGCCAGCAGCTCGACTAGTACCGTCTTAGGGGAGCAGTACTTC	CASSSTSTVLGEQYF
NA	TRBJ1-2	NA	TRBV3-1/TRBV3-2	TGTGCCAGCAGCCATAGACAGGTCCTAGCCGAAAATGGCTACACCTTC	CASSHRQVLAENGYTF
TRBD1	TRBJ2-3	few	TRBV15	TGTGCCACCAGCAGGGGACAGGGCACAGATACGCAGTATTTT	CATSRGQGTDTQYF
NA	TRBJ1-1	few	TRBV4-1	TGCGCCAGCAATAGGCAGGGATCGGGTGAAGCTTTCTTT	CASNRQGSGEAFF
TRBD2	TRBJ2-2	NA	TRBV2	TGTGCCAGCACGGAGCGGGAGGGTGTCGGGGAGCTGTTTTTT	CASTEREGVGELFF
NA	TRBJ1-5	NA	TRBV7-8	TGTGCCAGCAGCTCGTACAGGGACCGGCAGCCCCAGCATTTT	CASSSYRDRQPQHF